Presented here are 18 T cell receptor beta chains from one specimen sequenced in a study of blood T cell repertoires in COVID-19. The table came from immunoSEQ multiplex PCR; TCRdb's copy has only in-frame clones and leaves some out. The sample lists about 140,000 clones; about 87% were seen once. Material: PBMCs or T cells enriched from blood (not recorded which). The receptors stem from a man in his 60s who had recovered from COVID-19.

The chain carries TRBV7-9 and TRBJ1-1; TRBD1 matches 9 bases. Germline CDR1 is SEHNR and CDR2 is FQNEAQ (reference sequence). The length of the CDR3 is 14 residues. Unmatched junction bases numbered 7, after V lost 6 bases and J lost 5 bases. CDR3 coding DNA: TGTGCCAGCAGTCCCGGGACAGGGACTACTGAAGCTTTCTTT. This gives the protein CASSPGTGTTEAFF.

V usage is TRBV3-1 (or the pseudogene TRBV3-2) and J usage is TRBJ2-5, with D possibly matching TRBD1 (5 bases). The CDR3 has 15 residues. V shed 0 bases and J shed 2 bases, with 10 bases lying between them. Per the germline V gene, CDR1 is LGHDT and CDR2 is YNNKEL (reference sequence). Here the CDR3 reads CASSQEGRLQETQYF. The CDR3 DNA sequence: TGTGCCAGCAGCCAAGAGGGGCGATTACAAGAGACCCAGTACTTC.

This chain connects TRBV18 to TRBJ1-1; the D is unclear. Germline assignment: CDR1 KGHSH and CDR2 LQKENI. The V end was cut by 4 bases, the J end by 1 base, with 7 bases between. CDR3 length: 13 amino acids. In DNA, the CDR3 is TGTGCCAGCTCACGAGGCCAGAACACTGAAGCTTTCTTT. It translates to CASSRGQNTEAFF.

This chain uses TRBV6-5 with TRBJ1-6; the D is unclear. Deletions cut 0 bases from V and 7 bases from J, with 10 bases between. Germline V gene sequence: CDR1 MNHEY, CDR2 SVGAGI. This CDR3 is 15 amino acids long. The CDR3 region is CASSYSSGLNSPLHF. The CDR3 nucleotides are TGTGCCAGCAGTTACTCGAGTGGACTCAATTCACCCCTCCACTTT.

This clone was counted a single time. The CDR3 spells CASSHGTEYEQYF. CDR3 nucleotide sequence: TGCGCCAGCAGCCATGGGACAGAGTACGAGCAGTACTTC. V gene TRBV4-1 combines with J gene TRBJ2-7; 7 nucleotides line up with TRBD1. From germline, CDR1 is MGHRA and CDR2 YSYEKL. Trimming removed 3 bases from V and 4 bases from J; junction bases left unmatched: 3. The CDR3 is made up of 13 amino acids.

The chain uses TRBV9 and TRBJ2-3; D uncertain. Germline V gene sequence: CDR1 SGDLS, CDR2 YYNGEE. Trimming stripped 2 bases from V and 0 bases from J, with 7 bases between. This CDR3 has 14 residues. The DNA of the CDR3 is TGTGCCAGCAGCGTGTACAGAAGCACAGATACGCAGTATTTT. Amino acids: CASSVYRSTDTQYF.

The rearrangement uses TRBV4-1 and TRBJ1-3, with 10 bases that match TRBD1. This CDR3 is built from 15 residues. With 4 bases clipped from V and 5 bases from J, the junction kept 5 bases outside the gene matches. From germline, CDR1 is MGHRA and CDR2 YSYEKL. CDR3 sequence (DNA): TGCGCCAGCAGCCCAGAGGACAGGGGGAGAAACACCATATATTTT. It encodes CASSPEDRGRNTIYF.

The genes are TRBV11-2 and TRBJ2-1; weak D call: TRBD1 (6 bases). CDR3 length equals 12 residues. V was trimmed by 8 bases and J by 15 bases, leaving 20 bases between them. CDR1 and CDR2 (germline): SGHAT, FQNNGV. The CDR3 protein is CASSSTGTFRFF. In DNA, the CDR3 is TGTGCCAGCTCCTCAACCGGGACATTCAGGTTCTTC.

The chain combines TRBV7-3 with TRBJ2-5; D is ambiguous. Trimming took 5 bases from V and 6 from J, leaving 16 bases between them. Per germline, CDR1 SGHTA and CDR2 FQGTGA. CDR3 length: 14 residues. Here the CDR3 reads CASSPSGHVKTQYF. The CDR3 coding sequence is TGTGCCAGCAGCCCCTCTGGCCACGTAAAGACCCAGTACTTC.

A single count supports this clone. The chain employs TRBV3-1 (or the pseudogene TRBV3-2) and TRBJ1-1; 7 nucleotides line up with TRBD1. In germline, CDR1 is LGHDT, CDR2 YNNKEL (reference sequence). The CDR3 has 11 amino acids. With V trimmed by 5 bases and J by 8 bases, 2 bases remained unmatched. Written as DNA, the CDR3 is TGTGCCAGCAGCGAGGACAGGGAAGCTTTCTTT. It is translated as CASSEDREAFF.

This clone was recorded a few times. The V and J genes are TRBV24-1 and TRBJ2-1; 10 bases are a match to TRBD2. CDR1 is KGHDR and CDR2 is SFDVKD in the germline V gene. The ends lost 4 bases at V and 7 bases at J; junction bases unmatched: 12. The CDR3 runs 17 residues. CDR3 in DNA: TGTGCCACCAGTGAGCCACCTCCTAGCGGGAGAGGTAATGAGCAGTTCTTC. Translation gives CATSEPPPSGRGNEQFF.

V and J are TRBV5-8 and TRBJ1-1; D gene ambiguous. The germline V and J ends were trimmed by 2 bases and 0 bases, with 11 bases remaining between them. The CDR3 covers 15 residues. CDR1 is SGHTS and CDR2 is YDEGEE in the germline V gene. The CDR3 loop is CASSFSEGVNTEAFF. CDR3 DNA: TGTGCCAGCAGCTTTTCAGAGGGAGTGAACACTGAAGCTTTCTTT.

The chain joins TRBV5-1 to TRBJ1-4; 8 nucleotides align to TRBD1. Germline loops: CDR1 SGHRS, CDR2 YFSETQ. The J segment lost 8 bases and the V segment lost 6 bases, leaving 6 bases of the junction unmatched. The CDR3 loop spans 13 amino acids. The DNA of the CDR3 is TGCGCCAGCACCAAAGGACAGGGAGAAAAACTGTTTTTT. Translating gives CASTKGQGEKLFF.

The rearrangement joins TRBV28 to TRBJ1-1, with 9 bases aligning to TRBD1. The CDR3 is 15 amino acids. Per germline, CDR1 MDHEN and CDR2 SYDVKM. With 5 bases clipped from V and 7 bases from J, the junction kept 11 bases outside the gene matches. The CDR3 nucleotides read TGTGCCAGCAGTCTGCCCGGGACAGGGATGGTTGAAGCTTTCTTT. Encoded protein: CASSLPGTGMVEAFF. The variable domain in full, completed from reference TRBV28 and TRBJ1-1, reads DVKVTQSSRYLVKRTGEKVFLECVQDMDHENMFWYRQDPGLGLRLIYFSYDVKMKEKGDIPEGYSVSREKKERFSLILESASTNQTSMYLCASSLPGTGMVEAFFGQGTRLTVV.

The rearrangement joins TRBV29-1 to TRBJ2-1, with D perhaps matching TRBD2 (5 bases). CDR1 and CDR2 from the germline V gene are SQVTM and ANQGSEA. The CDR3 contains 10 residues. CDR3 in DNA: TGCAGTGCTGCTAGCTATGAGCAGTTCTTC. This sequence encodes CSAASYEQFF.

The chain combines TRBV29-1 with TRBJ2-1; possible D gene TRBD2, 6 bases. The CDR3 length is 12 residues. Germline V CDR1 and CDR2: SQVTM, ANQGSEA. The V and J ends lost 6 bases and 8 bases respectively, with 14 bases between them. The CDR3, as DNA: TGCAGCGTCGGGGACTCTAGCTATGAGCAGTTCTTC. It translates to CSVGDSSYEQFF.

The chain combines TRBV9 with TRBJ2-1; D possibly corresponds to TRBD2 (5 bases). The V end lost 0 bases, the J end lost 2 bases, and 6 bases lay between the germline ends. The CDR3 has 14 residues. CDR1 and CDR2 from the germline V gene are SGDLS and YYNGEE. CDR3 sequence: CASSVGGAYNEQFF. In DNA, the CDR3 is TGTGCCAGCAGCGTAGGGGGAGCCTACAATGAGCAGTTCTTC. The full variable domain, in which reference TRBV9 and TRBJ2-1 provide the parts outside the CDR3, is DSGVTQTPKHLITATGQRVTLRCSPRSGDLSVYWYQQSLDQGLQFLIQYYNGEERAKGNILERFSAQQFPDLHSELNLSSLELGDSALYFCASSVGGAYNEQFFGPGTRLTVL.

The chain joins TRBV18 to TRBJ2-1; 13 positions match TRBD2. The CDR3 is 17 residues long. Germline CDR1 is KGHSH and CDR2 is LQKENI. V shed 3 bases and J 8 bases; nucleotides not matched to a gene: 10. CDR3 region: CASSPLLGTSGMDEQFF. Here the CDR3 DNA reads TGTGCCAGCTCACCCCTCCTTGGGACTAGCGGGATGGATGAGCAGTTCTTC.